This TCR beta chain appears in the sequencing data of a study of blood T cell repertoires in COVID-19. Study-wide background: The United States, Italy and Spain were the sources of the acute and convalescent COVID-19 samples. T cells, B-cell-depleted T cells, or PBMCs provided the cDNA or gDNA that served as material.

Authors' methods: Amplifying reference gene primers gave estimates of nucleated cell counts. Clones were sequenced by immunoSEQ multiplex PCR, and TCRdb holds only the in-frame ones, with some missing. V, J and clone size are taken as reported in that table, and D and trimming were inferred from the DNA itself. The repertoire holds about 40,000 clones, 70% to 85% seen once, with about 2.8% in the top ten. This clone was picked up one time. This CDR3 region has 16 residues. V shed 3 bases and J 1 base; nucleotides not matched to a gene: 3. Germline lookup yields CDR1 MDHEN and CDR2 SYDVKM. Sequenced material: peripheral blood. This chain uses TRBV28 with TRBJ2-2; 9 bases agree with TRBD1. This receptor was obtained from a woman aged 55 to 70 with acute or convalescent COVID-19. The chain's CDR3 is CASSFPGQGNTGELFF. CDR3 DNA: TGTGCCAGCAGTTTTCCGGGACAGGGGAACACCGGGGAGCTGTTTTTT. Complete variable domain (other parts from reference TRBV28 and TRBJ2-2): DVKVTQSSRYLVKRTGEKVFLECVQDMDHENMFWYRQDPGLGLRLIYFSYDVKMKEKGDIPEGYSVSREKKERFSLILESASTNQTSMYLCASSFPGQGNTGELFFGEGSRLTVL.